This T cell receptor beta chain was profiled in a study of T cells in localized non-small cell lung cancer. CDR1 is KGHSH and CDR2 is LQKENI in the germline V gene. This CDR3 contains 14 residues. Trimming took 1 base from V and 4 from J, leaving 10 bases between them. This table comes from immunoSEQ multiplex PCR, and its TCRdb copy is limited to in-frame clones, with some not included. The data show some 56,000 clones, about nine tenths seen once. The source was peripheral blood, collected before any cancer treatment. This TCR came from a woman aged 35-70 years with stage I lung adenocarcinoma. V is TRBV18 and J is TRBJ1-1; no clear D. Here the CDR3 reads CASSPQGGITEAFF. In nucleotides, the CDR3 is TGTGCCAGCTCACCACAGGGTGGGATCACTGAAGCTTTCTTT.